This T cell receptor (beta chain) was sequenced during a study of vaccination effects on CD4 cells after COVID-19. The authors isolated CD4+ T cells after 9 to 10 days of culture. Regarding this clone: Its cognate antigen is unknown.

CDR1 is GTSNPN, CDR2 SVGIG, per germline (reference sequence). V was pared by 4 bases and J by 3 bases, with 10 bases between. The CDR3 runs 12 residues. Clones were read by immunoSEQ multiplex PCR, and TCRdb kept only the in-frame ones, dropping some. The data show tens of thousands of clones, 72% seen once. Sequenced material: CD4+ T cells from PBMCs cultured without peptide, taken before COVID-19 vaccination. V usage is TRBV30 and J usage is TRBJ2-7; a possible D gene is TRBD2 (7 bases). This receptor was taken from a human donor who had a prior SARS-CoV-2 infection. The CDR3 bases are TGTGCCTGGACGGGGGGCGGCTACGAGCAGTACTTC. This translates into CAWTGGGYEQYF.